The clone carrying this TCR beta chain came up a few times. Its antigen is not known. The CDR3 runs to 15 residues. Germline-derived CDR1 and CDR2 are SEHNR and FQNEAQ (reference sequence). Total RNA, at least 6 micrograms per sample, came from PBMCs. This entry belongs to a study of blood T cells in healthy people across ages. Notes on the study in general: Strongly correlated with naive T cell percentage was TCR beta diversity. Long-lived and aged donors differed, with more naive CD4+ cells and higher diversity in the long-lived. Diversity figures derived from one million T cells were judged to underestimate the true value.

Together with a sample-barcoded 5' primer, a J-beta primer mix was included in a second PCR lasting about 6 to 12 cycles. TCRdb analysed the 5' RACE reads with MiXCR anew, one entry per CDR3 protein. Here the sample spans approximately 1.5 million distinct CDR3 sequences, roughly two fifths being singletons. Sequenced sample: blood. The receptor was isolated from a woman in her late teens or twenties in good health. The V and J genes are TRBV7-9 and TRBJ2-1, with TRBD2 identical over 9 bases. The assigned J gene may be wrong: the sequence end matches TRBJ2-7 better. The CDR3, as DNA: TGTGCCAGCAGGCAGACTAGCGGAGCCTACAATGAGCAGTACTTC. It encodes CASRQTSGAYNEQYF.